A single sample is the source of the 17 T cell receptor beta chains below, sequenced in a study of neurological immune-mediated disorders. TCRdb fed the 5' RACE reads into MiXCR, producing one record per CDR3 protein. The sample has roughly 32,000 distinct CDR3 sequences; roughly 15% are singletons. The sequencing sample was made of PBMCs. Every receptor here comes from a man in his 70s in good health.

This clonotype was seen many times. The rearrangement links TRBV20-1 to TRBJ1-1; D unclear. Germline V gene lookup returns CDR1 DFQATT and CDR2 SNEGSKA (reference sequence). The CDR3 has 13 amino acids. V was trimmed by 6 bases and J by 4 bases, leaving 15 bases between them. CDR3 coding DNA: TGCAGTGCGAGAATAGGGAGGTCCACTGAAGCTTTCTTT. It specifies CSARIGRSTEAFF.

This clonotype was seen repeatedly, ten times or more. This chain joins TRBV28 and TRBJ2-7; D assignment may be TRBD1 or TRBD2 (5 bases each). Trimming removed 4 bases at V and 2 bases at J, with 15 bases between. Per germline, CDR1 MDHEN and CDR2 SYDVKM. The CDR3 runs 15 residues. The CDR3 loop is CASSSLRGRPYEQYF. The CDR3 DNA follows: TGTGCCAGCAGTTCGCTCCGGGGCCGGCCCTACGAGCAGTACTTC. The full variable domain, with the rest looked up from reference TRBV28 and TRBJ2-7, is DVKVTQSSRYLVKRTGEKVFLECVQDMDHENMFWYRQDPGLGLRLIYFSYDVKMKEKGDIPEGYSVSREKKERFSLILESASTNQTSMYLCASSSLRGRPYEQYFGPGTRLTVT.

This clonotype occurred many times. The chain has TRBV20-1 and TRBJ2-6, with 9 bases lining up with TRBD1. With 5 bases clipped from V and 1 base from J, the junction kept 6 bases outside the gene matches. Germline values: CDR1 DFQATT, CDR2 SNEGSKA (reference sequence). CDR3 length equals 16 residues. For the CDR3, the DNA is TGCAGTGCTTCCAGACAGGGGGAGTCTGGGGCCAACGTCCTGACTTTC. Amino acids: CSASRQGESGANVLTF.

As to this clonotype: Sequence at one end of the junction differs from germline and may be a read error. This rearrangement joins TRBV4-3 to TRBJ2-7; 8 bases map to TRBD1. The CDR3 totals 14 residues. Germline assignment: CDR1 LGHNA and CDR2 YSLEER. CDR3 DNA: TGCGCCAGCAGCCTGAACAGGGGGAGCTACGAGCAGTATTTC. This sequence encodes CASSLNRGSYEQYF.

This clonotype was detected many times. The genes are TRBV5-6 and TRBJ1-5; 7 positions agree with TRBD1. Trimming at V came to 2 bases and at J to 1 base, leaving 3 bases not matched to a gene. This CDR3 is built from 15 residues. Germline V CDR1 and CDR2: SGHDT, YYEEEE. CDR3 region: CASSLGGRSNQPQHF. As DNA, the CDR3 is TGTGCCAGCAGCTTAGGGGGCCGGAGCAATCAGCCCCAGCATTTT.

This clonotype was detected many times. The chain combines TRBV10-3 with TRBJ1-2; perhaps TRBD1 as D (5 bases). This CDR3 has 15 residues. V dropped 0 bases and J dropped 7 bases, with 15 bases sitting between them. Germline V gene lookup returns CDR1 ENHRY and CDR2 SYGVKD. The chain's CDR3 is CAISESMRGSFGYTF. In DNA form, the CDR3 reads TGTGCCATCAGTGAGTCGATGAGGGGTAGCTTTGGCTACACCTTC.

V is TRBV19 and J is TRBJ2-3, with 8 bases matching TRBD2. Germline trimming cut 5 bases from V and 8 bases from J; bases unmatched to any gene: 9. This CDR3 is 14 amino acids long. Per germline, CDR1 LNHDA and CDR2 SQIVND (reference sequence). The CDR3 here is CASSPTSAGATQYF. The DNA of the CDR3 is TGTGCCAGTAGTCCAACCTCAGCGGGGGCTACGCAGTATTTT.

This clonotype was picked up many times. The chain is built from TRBV7-2 and TRBJ2-3; D remains unclear. Deletions cut 3 bases from V and 3 bases from J, with 10 bases between. Germline-derived CDR1 and CDR2 are SGHTA and FQGNSA. CDR3 length equals 14 residues. CDR3 coding DNA: TGTGCCAGCAGCTTGATAAGCGCAACAGATACGCAGTATTTT. Its protein is CASSLISATDTQYF.

V and J are TRBV9 and TRBJ2-7; D gene ambiguous. The CDR3 extends over 13 amino acids. Germline V gives CDR1 SGDLS, CDR2 YYNGEE. Trimming took 0 bases from V and 5 from J, leaving 9 bases between them. The CDR3 sequence: CASSVELTDEQYF. In nucleotides, the CDR3 is TGTGCCAGCAGCGTAGAGCTGACCGACGAGCAGTACTTC.

This clonotype was recorded at least ten times. The V and J genes are TRBV28 and TRBJ2-2, with 7 bases identical to TRBD1. CDR3 length: 16 residues. After removal of 5 bases from V and 1 base from J, the junction contained 7 bases not matched to a gene. The germline V gene encodes CDR1 MDHEN and CDR2 SYDVKM. This CDR3 is CASSQQGKLNTGELFF. Here the CDR3 DNA reads TGTGCCAGCAGTCAACAGGGGAAGCTGAACACCGGGGAGCTGTTTTTT.

In DNA form, the CDR3 reads TGTGCCAGCAGTCCTACAGGGGATACCTACAATGAGCAGTTCTTC. This gives the protein CASSPTGDTYNEQFF. The chain combines TRBV6-6 with TRBJ2-1, with 7 bases lining up with TRBD1. Germline V gene sequence: CDR1 MNHNY, CDR2 SVGAGI (reference sequence). This CDR3 is built from 15 residues. Germline trimming cut 5 bases from V and 2 bases from J; bases unmatched to any gene: 6.

As concerns this clonotype: A junction boundary mismatches the germline segment, possibly from a read error. The genes are TRBV19 and TRBJ2-1; 9 nucleotides align to TRBD1. Germline-derived CDR1 and CDR2 are LNHDA and SQIVND (reference sequence). This CDR3 comprises 15 residues. CDR3 sequence: CASSTDRGPRGDQFF. Written as DNA, the CDR3 is TGTGCTAGTAGTACGGACAGGGGCCCAAGGGGAGATCAGTTCTTC.

This clonotype was observed at least ten times. The J gene is TRBJ1-5, the V gene TRBV15; the match to TRBD1 covers 9 bases. Unmatched junction bases numbered 1, after V lost 3 bases and J lost 1 base. The CDR3 has 15 residues. Germline V gives CDR1 LNHNV, CDR2 YYDKDF (reference sequence). DNA for the CDR3: TGTGCCACCAGCAGGGACAGGGGCAGCAATCAGCCCCAGCATTTT. Protein sequence: CATSRDRGSNQPQHF.

This clonotype was counted many times. The rearrangement links TRBV12-3 or TRBV12-4 to TRBJ2-3; 15 bases map to TRBD2. Trimming removed 6 bases from V and 2 bases from J; junction bases left unmatched: 6. This CDR3 has 17 residues. The CDR3 DNA reads as TGTGCCAGCAGGGGACTAGCGGGGGGTCTATTCACAGATACGCAGTATTTT. Translation: CASRGLAGGLFTDTQYF.

This clonotype was detected many times. The CDR3 DNA follows: TGTGCCAGCAGATCCTGGACAGGGAAAACCTACGAGCAGTACTTC. It specifies CASRSWTGKTYEQYF. V usage is TRBV27 and J usage is TRBJ2-7, with 8 bases fitting TRBD1. Germline V gene lookup returns CDR1 MNHEY and CDR2 SMNVEV (reference sequence). Unmatched junction bases numbered 9, after V lost 6 bases and J lost 2 bases. The CDR3 consists of 15 residues.

In this sample, this clonotype turned up a few times. The genes are TRBV12-3 or TRBV12-4 and TRBJ2-3, with 7 bases lining up with TRBD1. Unmatched junction bases numbered 11, after V lost 6 bases and J lost 2 bases. This CDR3 is built from 16 residues. The CDR3 nucleotides are TGTGCCAGCAGCCCCTCTGACAGGGCTTTCACAGATACGCAGTATTTT. This translates into CASSPSDRAFTDTQYF.

The sample holds many counts of this clonotype. The chain joins TRBV6-4 to TRBJ2-2; 8 bases are a match to TRBD1. Germline V lookup: CDR1 MRHNA, CDR2 SNTAGT. There are 14 residues in the CDR3. After removal of 6 bases from V and 4 bases from J, the junction contained 4 bases not matched to a gene. The CDR3 spells CASRRTGGTGELFF. CDR3 coding DNA: TGTGCCAGCAGGAGAACAGGGGGCACCGGGGAGCTGTTTTTT.